This is a list of T cell receptor beta chains from one sample in a study of identical twins. TCRdb analysed the 5' RACE reads with MiXCR anew, one entry per CDR3 protein. The data show 450,000 or so distinct CDR3 sequences, approximately 14% seen once. These data were also filed under a second study, of yellow fever vaccine responses in identical twins.

Sequencing was carried out using CD4+ T cells sorted from blood. The receptors come from a woman between 18 and 29 years old in good health. The CDR3 runs from the conserved cysteine through the conserved F or W. A D gene is named only where the DNA matches it firmly. The size field is filled for only some rows; it gives once, few, many or a size class.

V,size,J,D,CDR3,DNA
TRBV30,NA,TRBJ1-5,NA,CAWSVLGMGNQPQHF,TGTGCCTGGAGTGTTCTAGGGATGGGAAATCAGCCCCAGCATTTT
TRBV2,NA,TRBJ2-3,NA,CASRGPGTDTQYF,TGTGCCAGCAGGGGGCCCGGCACAGATACGCAGTATTTT
TRBV7-9,NA,TRBJ1-2,NA,CASSLAGGRPQDGYTF,TGTGCCAGCAGCTTAGCGGGGGGCAGACCCCAGGATGGCTACACCTTC
TRBV25-1,few,TRBJ2-4,NA,CASSELGMNIQYF,TGTGCCAGCAGTGAATTAGGGATGAACATTCAGTACTTC
TRBV10-3,few,TRBJ1-1,NA,CATQVPGLSEAFF,TGTGCCACCCAAGTACCGGGGCTCTCTGAAGCTTTCTTT
TRBV30,NA,TRBJ2-1,NA,CAWSVRQNNEQFF,TGTGCCTGGAGTGTACGACAGAACAATGAGCAGTTCTTC
TRBV28,many,TRBJ2-7,TRBD2,CASTDSGSRYEQYF,TGTGCCAGCACCGATAGCGGGAGTCGATACGAGCAGTACTTC
TRBV7-9,few,TRBJ1-1,NA,CASSYANTEAFF,TGTGCCAGCAGCTACGCCAACACTGAAGCTTTCTTT
TRBV6-2/TRBV6-3,NA,TRBJ1-1,NA,CASGKGTEAFF,TGTGCCAGCGGAAAGGGTACTGAAGCTTTCTTT
TRBV12-3/TRBV12-4,many,TRBJ2-3,NA,CASSLGSGATDTQYF,TGTGCCAGCAGTTTAGGATCGGGAGCCACAGATACGCAGTATTTT
TRBV5-4,NA,TRBJ2-1,NA,CASSLARGSNEQFF,TGTGCCAGCAGCTTGGCCCGGGGATCCAATGAGCAGTTCTTC
TRBV6-1,NA,TRBJ1-1,TRBD1,CASRVDRGTEAFF,TGTGCCAGCAGAGTTGACAGGGGCACTGAAGCTTTCTTT
TRBV7-2,many,TRBJ1-6,NA,CASSWSNSPLHF,TGTGCCAGCAGCTGGAGTAATTCACCCCTCCACTTT
TRBV14,few,TRBJ2-7,TRBD1,CASRQSGTGPSEQYF,TGTGCCAGCAGGCAATCCGGGACAGGGCCTTCCGAGCAGTACTTC
TRBV7-9,NA,TRBJ2-1,NA,CASTHSGNEQFF,TGTGCCAGCACCCACTCCGGCAATGAGCAGTTCTTC
TRBV6-1,NA,TRBJ1-5,TRBD1,CASSLGQGGGNQPQHF,TGTGCCAGCAGTCTTGGACAGGGAGGGGGCAATCAGCCCCAGCATTTT
TRBV5-1,NA,TRBJ2-2,TRBD2,CASSLALAANTGELFF,TGCGCCAGCAGCTTGGCTCTAGCGGCGAACACCGGGGAGCTGTTTTTT
TRBV7-9,few,TRBJ2-3,NA,CASSLVGISTDTQYF,TGTGCCAGCAGCTTGGTCGGAATTAGCACAGATACGCAGTATTTT
TRBV20-1,few,TRBJ2-7,TRBD2,CSASTRLEESGTYEQYF,TGCAGTGCTAGTACCCGACTAGAGGAAAGCGGGACCTACGAGCAGTACTTC
TRBV10-3,NA,TRBJ2-2,TRBD2,CAISLAGDYTGELFF,TGTGCCATCAGTCTAGCGGGGGACTACACCGGGGAGCTGTTTTTT
TRBV29-1,NA,TRBJ2-7,NA,CSVGLLRGRGWYEQYF,TGCAGCGTTGGTCTTCTTCGGGGCAGGGGCTGGTACGAGCAGTACTTC
TRBV6-5,few,TRBJ1-6,NA,CASSYSWVGSYNSPLHF,TGTGCCAGCAGTTACTCGTGGGTCGGCTCCTATAATTCACCCCTCCACTTT
TRBV9,many,TRBJ2-3,NA,CASSVARAGRDTDTQYF,TGTGCCAGCAGCGTAGCTCGAGCAGGGAGAGACACAGATACGCAGTATTTT
TRBV11-3,few,TRBJ2-3,TRBD2,CASSTGGGPTDTQYF,TGTGCCAGCTCAACCGGCGGGGGGCCCACAGATACGCAGTATTTT
TRBV5-1,many,TRBJ2-7,TRBD2,CASSELAGVSYEQYF,TGCGCCAGCAGCGAACTAGCGGGAGTATCTTACGAGCAGTACTTC
TRBV28,NA,TRBJ2-5,NA,CASSPPPVETQYF,TGTGCCAGCAGCCCCCCCCCCGTGGAGACCCAGTACTTC
TRBV5-1,NA,TRBJ2-7,NA,CASSSGLTSLYEQYF,TGCGCCAGCAGCTCCGGACTAACCAGCCTCTACGAGCAGTACTTC
TRBV24-1,few,TRBJ2-7,NA,CATSDSDRYEQYF,TGTGCCACCAGTGACTCGGACAGATACGAGCAGTACTTC
TRBV28,NA,TRBJ2-1,TRBD2,CASRDLKGTSGNEQFF,TGTGCCAGCAGAGATTTGAAGGGGACTAGCGGGAATGAGCAGTTCTTC
TRBV7-9,few,TRBJ2-5,TRBD1,CASVGTGETQYF,TGTGCCAGCGTAGGGACAGGAGAGACCCAGTACTTC
TRBV14,few,TRBJ1-2,TRBD1,CASSQDGTGRYGYTF,TGTGCCAGCAGCCAAGACGGGACAGGGCGCTATGGCTACACCTTC
TRBV12-3/TRBV12-4,many,TRBJ1-3,NA,CASGDGSGNTIYF,TGTGCCAGCGGAGATGGCTCTGGAAACACCATATATTTT
TRBV15,few,TRBJ2-1,NA,CATSRARGQGGGNEQFF,TGTGCCACCAGCAGAGCCCGGGGGCAGGGCGGAGGCAATGAGCAGTTCTTC
TRBV20-1,few,TRBJ2-4,TRBD2,CSARDRTSGGASRNIQYF,TGCAGTGCTAGAGATCGGACTAGCGGGGGGGCCTCCAGGAACATTCAGTACTTC
TRBV29-1,few,TRBJ1-1,NA,CSVEDQGRGYTEAFF,TGCAGCGTTGAAGATCAAGGGCGGGGATACACTGAAGCTTTCTTT
TRBV6-1,few,TRBJ2-1,TRBD2,CASSLGTSVDNEQFF,TGTGCCAGCAGCCTCGGGACTAGCGTCGACAATGAGCAGTTCTTC
TRBV20-1,NA,TRBJ2-2,NA,CSARVPGARMVTGELFF,TGCAGTGCTAGGGTTCCTGGGGCCAGGATGGTCACCGGGGAGCTGTTTTTT
TRBV20-1,NA,TRBJ2-5,TRBD2,CSARAYIAGGETQYF,TGCAGTGCCCGAGCGTACATAGCGGGAGGAGAGACCCAGTACTTC
TRBV20-1,many,TRBJ2-5,TRBD1,CSATPTGRKTQYF,TGCAGTGCTACACCGACAGGGCGGAAGACCCAGTACTTC
TRBV7-9,NA,TRBJ1-4,NA,CASSFGDLGLFF,TGTGCCAGCAGCTTTGGCGACCTCGGGCTGTTTTTT
TRBV9,NA,TRBJ1-1,NA,CASSADLLNTEAFF,TGTGCCAGCAGCGCGGATCTACTGAACACTGAAGCTTTCTTT
TRBV29-1,NA,TRBJ1-1,NA,CSAAKTNTEAFF,TGCAGCGCCGCAAAGACAAACACTGAAGCTTTCTTT
TRBV2,NA,TRBJ1-2,NA,CASSVLGYGYTF,TGTGCCAGCAGTGTTCTTGGCTATGGCTACACCTTC
TRBV25-1,NA,TRBJ2-5,NA,CASSEAALGVLQETQYF,TGTGCCAGCAGTGAAGCTGCTTTGGGGGTCTTGCAAGAGACCCAGTACTTC
TRBV6-2/TRBV6-3,few,TRBJ2-2,TRBD1,CASRGQSTGELFF,TGTGCCAGCAGGGGACAGTCCACCGGGGAGCTGTTTTTT
TRBV12-3/TRBV12-4,many,TRBJ1-4,TRBD1,CASSPTGGTNEKLFF,TGTGCCAGCAGTCCTACAGGGGGCACTAATGAAAAACTGTTTTTT
TRBV5-1,few,TRBJ2-7,NA,CASSLGLVTVGYEQYF,TGCGCCAGCAGCTTGGGTTTGGTTACGGTCGGTTACGAGCAGTACTTC